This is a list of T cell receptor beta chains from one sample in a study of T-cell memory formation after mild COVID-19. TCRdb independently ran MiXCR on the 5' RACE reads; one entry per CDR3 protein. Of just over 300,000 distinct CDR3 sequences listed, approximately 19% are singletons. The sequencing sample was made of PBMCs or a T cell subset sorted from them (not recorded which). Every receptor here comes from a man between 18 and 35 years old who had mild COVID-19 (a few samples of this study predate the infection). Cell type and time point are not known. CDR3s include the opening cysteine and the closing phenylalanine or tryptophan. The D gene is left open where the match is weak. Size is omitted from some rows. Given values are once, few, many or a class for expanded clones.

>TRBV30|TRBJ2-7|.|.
TGTGCCTGGAGTGTACCGCGGCTCTACGAGCAGTACTTC
CAWSVPRLYEQYF
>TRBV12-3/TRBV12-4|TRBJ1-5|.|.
TGTGCCAGCACTATTGGGGGGGCTAGTCAGCCCCAGCATTTT
CASTIGGASQPQHF
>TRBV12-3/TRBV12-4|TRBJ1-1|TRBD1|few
TGTGCCAGCAGTCCCCGGGACAGGGAGAACACTGAAGCTTTCTTT
CASSPRDRENTEAFF
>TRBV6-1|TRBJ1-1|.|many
TGTGCCAGCAGTGAAGCTGGTGGGGGCGGGACTGAAGCTTTCTTT
CASSEAGGGGTEAFF
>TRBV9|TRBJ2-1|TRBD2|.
TGTGCCAGCAGCGGAACTAGCGGGGGACACAATGAGCAGTTCTTC
CASSGTSGGHNEQFF
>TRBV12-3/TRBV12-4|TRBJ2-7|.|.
TGTGCCAGCAGTTTTACCCAGGGGCTTTACGGGGAGCAGTACTTC
CASSFTQGLYGEQYF
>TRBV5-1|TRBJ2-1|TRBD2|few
TGCGCCAGCAGCCAAGGAAGCGGGGTTAACTCCTACAATGAGCAGTTCTTC
CASSQGSGVNSYNEQFF
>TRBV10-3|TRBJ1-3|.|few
TGTGCCATCAGTGAGTACCGCTCTGGAAACACCATATATTTT
CAISEYRSGNTIYF
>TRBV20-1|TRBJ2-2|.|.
TGCAGTGCTCTGACGAACACCGGGGAGCTGTTTTTT
CSALTNTGELFF
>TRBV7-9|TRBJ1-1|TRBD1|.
TGTGCCAGCAGGGGGGACAGGGGCACTGAAGCTTTCTTT
CASRGDRGTEAFF
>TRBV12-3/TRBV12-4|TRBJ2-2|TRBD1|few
TGTGCCAGCAGGCTGGACAGGGGACCCACCGGGGAGCTGTTTTTT
CASRLDRGPTGELFF
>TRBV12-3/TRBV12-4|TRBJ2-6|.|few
TGTGCCAGCAGTGCTGGGGCCAACGTCCTGACTTTC
CASSAGANVLTF
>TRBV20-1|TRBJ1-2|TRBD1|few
TGCAGTGCTAGAACTAGAAGCACAGGGGCCTCTAACTATGGCTACACCTTC
CSARTRSTGASNYGYTF
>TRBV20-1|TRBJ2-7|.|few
TGCAGTGCTAGGCCCGGAGGTCCTGCGCCTCTAAACGAGCAGTACTTC
CSARPGGPAPLNEQYF
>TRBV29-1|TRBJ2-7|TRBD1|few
TGCAGCGTTGGGGACAGAGCCTACGAGCAGTACTTC
CSVGDRAYEQYF
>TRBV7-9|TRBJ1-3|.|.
TGTGCCAGCAGCTTAATTACCCTAGTTTACTCTGGAAACACCATATATTTT
CASSLITLVYSGNTIYF
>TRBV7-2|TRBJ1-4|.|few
TGTGCCAGCAGCTTATCATGGTGGGATGAAAAACTGTTTTTT
CASSLSWWDEKLFF
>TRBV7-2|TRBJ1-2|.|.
TGTGCCAGCAGCTTAACCCTCCGGGCCGGAGAGCATGGCTACACCTTC
CASSLTLRAGEHGYTF
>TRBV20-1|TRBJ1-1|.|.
TGCAGTGCTGGGAGGACATACACTGAAGCTTTCTTT
CSAGRTYTEAFF
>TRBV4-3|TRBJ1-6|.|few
TGCGCCAGCAGCCAAGAGCCGGGGACACCCCTCCACTTT
CASSQEPGTPLHF
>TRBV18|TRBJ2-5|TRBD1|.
TGTGCCAGCTCACCGACAGGGTACGAGACCCAGTACTTC
CASSPTGYETQYF
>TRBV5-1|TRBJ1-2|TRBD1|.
TGCGCCAGCAGCTGGGGGGACAGGGACTATGGCTACACCTTC
CASSWGDRDYGYTF
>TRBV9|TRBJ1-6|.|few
TGTGCCAGCAGCGTAGGGGGATATAATTCACCCCTCCACTTT
CASSVGGYNSPLHF
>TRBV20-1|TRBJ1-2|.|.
TGCAGTGCTATAGGGAACTATGGCTACACCTTC
CSAIGNYGYTF
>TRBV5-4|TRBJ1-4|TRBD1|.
TGTGCCAGCAGCTTAACAGGGGGCGGTGTTGAAAAACTGTTTTTT
CASSLTGGGVEKLFF
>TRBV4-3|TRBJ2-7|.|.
TGCGCCAGCAGCCGTACACAGGGAGACGAGCAGTACTTC
CASSRTQGDEQYF
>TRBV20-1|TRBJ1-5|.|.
TGCAGTGCCCTCGAGGTTTTAGACGGGACCCTGATGCCCCAGCATTTT
CSALEVLDGTLMPQHF
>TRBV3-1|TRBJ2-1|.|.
TGTGCCAGCAGCCAAGGGTGGCGGGGCGGGACCAATGAGCAGTTCTTC
CASSQGWRGGTNEQFF